Sequencing of this T cell receptor (beta chain) was carried out in a study of patients and donors after allogeneic stem cell transplantation. This clonotype appeared a single time. TCRdb called the RT-PCR reads again in MiXCR, with one record for every CDR3 protein. The table records about 110,000 distinct CDR3 sequences, around 33% of them present only once. Input material: blood, either unsorted or a sorted T cell fraction (not recorded which). This clonotype was sampled from a human donor who was either an allogeneic HSCT recipient or a stem cell or donor lymphocyte infusion donor (not recorded which). It is not recorded whose cells these are; they may come from a transplant donor.

The CDR3 loop reads CASSLHTPGRETQYF. For the CDR3, the DNA is TGTGCCAGCAGCTTGCACACCCCGGGGAGAGAGACCCAGTACTTC. The gene calls are TRBV5-6 and TRBJ2-5, with a tentative D call TRBD2 (5 bases). CDR3 size: 15 residues. Germline CDR1 SGHDT, CDR2 YYEEEE. V was clipped by 1 base and J by 4 bases, with 14 bases between them.